The source of this TCR beta chain is a study of neoadjuvant nivolumab and ipilimumab in lung cancer. Sequenced by immunoSEQ multiplex PCR; TCRdb stores in-frame clones only, minus some. The profile shows 30,000 to 45,000 clones, 80% to 90% of them singletons. CDR3 length: 15 amino acids. V dropped 0 bases and J dropped 0 bases, with 7 bases sitting between them. Germline V gene sequence: CDR1 SGHDT, CDR2 YYEEEE. Material: peripheral blood, obtained before neoadjuvant nivolumab, alone or with ipilimumab. V gene TRBV5-6 combines with J gene TRBJ2-4; no reliable D call. The sequence was obtained from an adult with non-small cell lung cancer. In DNA, the CDR3 is TGTGCCAGCAGCTTGGGGGATTCAGCCAAAAACATTCAGTACTTC. This encodes CASSLGDSAKNIQYF.